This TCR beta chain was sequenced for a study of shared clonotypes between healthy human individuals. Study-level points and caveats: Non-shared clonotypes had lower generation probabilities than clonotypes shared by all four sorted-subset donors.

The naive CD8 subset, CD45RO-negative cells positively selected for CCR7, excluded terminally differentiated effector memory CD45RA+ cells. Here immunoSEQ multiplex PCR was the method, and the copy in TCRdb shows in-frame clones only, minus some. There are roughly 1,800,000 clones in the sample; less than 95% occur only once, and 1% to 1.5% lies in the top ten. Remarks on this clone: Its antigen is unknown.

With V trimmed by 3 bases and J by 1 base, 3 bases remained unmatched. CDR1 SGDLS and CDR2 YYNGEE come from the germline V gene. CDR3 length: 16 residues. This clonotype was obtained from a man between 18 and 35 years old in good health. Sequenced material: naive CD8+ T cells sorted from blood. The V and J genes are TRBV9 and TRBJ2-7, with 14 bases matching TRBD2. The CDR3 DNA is TGTGCCAGCAGCGCAGGGACTAGCGGGAGATCCTACGAGCAGTACTTC. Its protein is CASSAGTSGRSYEQYF.